These 15 T cell receptor beta chains were all obtained from the same sample, sequenced in a study of cytomegalovirus exposure and HLA in healthy donors. 60 Vbeta and 13 Jbeta primers were used in PCR. Method: immunoSEQ multiplex PCR; TCRdb's copy keeps in-frame clones and lacks some. The sample includes roughly 150,000 clones, 75% of them seen just once. Sequencing was carried out using PBMCs. The receptors derive from a female donor in good health and CMV-seronegative.

This sequence joins TRBV7-9 and TRBJ1-1; D call uncertain. The ends were cut back, 2 bases at V and 4 bases at J, with 8 bases in the middle. Germline CDR1 SEHNR, CDR2 FQNEAQ (reference sequence). The CDR3 is 13 amino acids. CDR3 in amino acids: CASSLKLLTEAFF. As DNA, the CDR3 is TGTGCCAGCAGCTTAAAACTACTCACTGAAGCTTTCTTT.

This clone was counted a few times. The chain recombines TRBV4-2 with TRBJ1-2; D is uncertain. CDR3 length: 16 residues. The V gene's germline CDR1 is LGHNA and CDR2 YNFKEQ. V dropped 0 bases and J dropped 0 bases, with 11 bases sitting between them. The chain's CDR3 is CASSQDNTVSNYGYTF. Here the CDR3 DNA reads TGTGCCAGCAGCCAAGATAATACAGTTTCTAACTATGGCTACACCTTC.

The chain joins TRBV19 to TRBJ1-1, with D possibly being TRBD1 (6 bases). V was shortened by 1 base and J by 0 bases, with 12 bases between the two germline ends. Germline V gene lookup returns CDR1 LNHDA and CDR2 SQIVND (reference sequence). CDR3 length: 16 amino acids. The CDR3 here is CASSIGGGAVNTEAFF. In nucleotides, the CDR3 is TGTGCCAGTAGTATAGGTGGGGGGGCGGTGAACACTGAAGCTTTCTTT.

The chain couples TRBV7-2 to TRBJ2-2, with 7 bases fitting TRBD1. V gave up 1 base and J gave up 4 bases; unmatched junction bases: 9. The CDR3 length is 17 residues. The V gene's germline CDR1 is SGHTA and CDR2 FQGNSA. CDR3 sequence (DNA): TGTGCCAGCAGCTTAGTGCCGACAGGGTTGGGCACCGGGGAGCTGTTTTTT. Its protein product is CASSLVPTGLGTGELFF. Supplemented by reference TRBV7-2 and TRBJ2-2, the full variable domain reads GAGVSQSPSNKVTEKGKDVELRCDPISGHTALYWYRQSLGQGLEFLIYFQGNSAPDKSGLPSDRFSAERTGGSVSTLTIQRTQQEDSAVYLCASSLVPTGLGTGELFFGEGSRLTVL.

This clone was detected once. The V and J genes are TRBV6-4 and TRBJ2-2; D call uncertain. Germline V lookup: CDR1 MRHNA, CDR2 SNTAGT. Trimming took off 6 bases at V and 2 bases at J, with 10 bases between the two ends. The CDR3 is 14 residues long. CDR3 region: CASRHEANTGELFF. The CDR3, as DNA: TGTGCCAGCAGGCACGAGGCCAACACCGGGGAGCTGTTTTTT.

This chain connects TRBV18 to TRBJ1-5; a weak D match, TRBD1 (6 bases). V lost 2 bases, J lost 3 bases, and 8 bases lay in between. Germline-derived CDR1 and CDR2 are KGHSH and LQKENI. The CDR3 contains 14 residues. The CDR3 here is CASSPGQYNQPQHF. The CDR3 DNA follows: TGTGCCAGCTCACCAGGACAGTACAATCAGCCCCAGCATTTT.

CDR3 coding DNA: TGTGCCAGCAGCCTCGGACAGGGGGAAAAACTGTTTTTT. The encoded protein is CASSLGQGEKLFF. The gene calls are TRBV4-2 and TRBJ1-4; the match to TRBD1 covers 9 bases. In germline, CDR1 is LGHNA, CDR2 YNFKEQ. The CDR3 is 13 amino acids. After removal of 4 bases from V and 8 bases from J, the junction contained 2 bases not matched to a gene.

Remarks on this clone: An end of the junction differs from the germline gene, which may be a read error. V gene TRBV7-8 combines with J gene TRBJ1-1; perhaps TRBD1 as D (5 bases). This CDR3 has 13 amino acids. Germline V gene sequence: CDR1 SGHVS, CDR2 FQNEAQ. DNA of the CDR3: TGTGCCAGCAGCTTAGCGAGCCTAAGGGGCACCCATTTT. Encoded protein: CASSLASLRGTHF.

The chain carries TRBV28 and TRBJ1-1, with no clear D. The CDR3 extends over 11 amino acids. CDR1 and CDR2 from the germline V gene are MDHEN and SYDVKM. The ends were cut back, 4 bases at V and 11 bases at J, with 11 bases in the middle. The CDR3 coding sequence is TGTGCCAGCAGTTCCCCCTTTCGGGCTTTCTTT. It specifies CASSSPFRAFF. Supplemented by reference TRBV28 and TRBJ1-1, the full variable domain reads DVKVTQSSRYLVKRTGEKVFLECVQDMDHENMFWYRQDPGLGLRLIYFSYDVKMKEKGDIPEGYSVSREKKERFSLILESASTNQTSMYLCASSSPFRAFFGQGTRLTVV.

The chain recombines TRBV18 with TRBJ2-7, with 9 bases identical to TRBD1. Germline V gene sequence: CDR1 KGHSH, CDR2 LQKENI. This CDR3 is built from 15 residues. The V segment lost 6 bases and the J segment 3 bases; nucleotides outside the gene matches: 9. The CDR3 DNA follows: TGTGCCAGCTCTCCGGGGACAGGGCCGGGCTACGAGCAGTACTTC. It translates to CASSPGTGPGYEQYF.

The V call is TRBV11-2, the J call TRBJ2-1; TRBD1 matches 8 bases. The CDR3 totals 13 residues. Germline trimming cut 3 bases from V and 9 bases from J; bases unmatched to any gene: 4. Germline-derived CDR1 and CDR2 are SGHAT and FQNNGV. This CDR3 reads CASSFDRGGEQFF. The CDR3 DNA reads TGTGCCAGCAGCTTCGACAGGGGTGGTGAGCAGTTCTTC. Based on the CDR3 plus reference TRBV11-2 and TRBJ2-1, the full variable domain is EAGVAQSPRYKIIEKRQSVAFWCNPISGHATLYWYQQILGQGPKLLIQFQNNGVVDDSQLPKDRFSAERLKGVDSTLKIQPAKLEDSAVYLCASSFDRGGEQFFGPGTRLTVL.

Only a few counts were recorded for this clone. The V gene is TRBV28, the J gene TRBJ1-1; tentative D call: TRBD1 (6 bases). The ends were cut back, 6 bases at V and 0 bases at J, with 11 bases in the middle. The CDR3 contains 14 residues. Looked up from germline, CDR1 is MDHEN and CDR2 is SYDVKM. The CDR3 DNA is TGTGCCAGCAGAGCTGACAGGATGAACACTGAAGCTTTCTTT. Its translation: CASRADRMNTEAFF.

This chain uses TRBV5-1 with TRBJ2-2; TRBD2 is a possible D gene (6 bases). The V and J ends lost 2 bases and 2 bases respectively, with 10 bases between them. Germline V gene data show CDR1 as SGHRS and CDR2 as YFSETQ. The CDR3 totals 15 residues. CDR3 in DNA: TGCGCCAGCAGCTTAGGGGACTTAAACACCGGGGAGCTGTTTTTT. Translation gives CASSLGDLNTGELFF. Supplemented by reference TRBV5-1 and TRBJ2-2, the full variable domain reads KAGVTQTPRYLIKTRGQQVTLSCSPISGHRSVSWYQQTPGQGLQFLFEYFSETQRNKGNFPGRFSGRQFSNSRSEMNVSTLELGDSALYLCASSLGDLNTGELFFGEGSRLTVL.

The rearrangement links TRBV4-2 to TRBJ2-7; weak D call: TRBD1 (5 bases). Deletions cut 0 bases from V and 3 bases from J, with 9 bases between. Germline loops: CDR1 LGHNA, CDR2 YNFKEQ. This CDR3 has 14 residues. CDR3 amino acids: CASSQEGQIYEQYF. CDR3 nucleotides: TGTGCCAGCAGCCAAGAAGGACAAATCTACGAGCAGTACTTC.

The gene calls are TRBV7-6 and TRBJ2-3; 7 nucleotides agree with TRBD2. The CDR3 is made up of 16 amino acids. Looked up from germline, CDR1 is SGHVS and CDR2 is FNYEAQ. The ends lost 5 bases at V and 1 base at J; junction bases unmatched: 9. CDR3 residues: CASSPAPSGGTDTQYF. The DNA of the CDR3 is TGTGCCAGCAGCCCCGCTCCTAGCGGAGGCACAGATACGCAGTATTTT. The full variable domain, with the rest looked up from reference TRBV7-6 and TRBJ2-3, is GAGVSQSPRYKVTKRGQDVALRCDPISGHVSLYWYRQALGQGPEFLTYFNYEAQQDKSGLPNDRFSAERPEGSISTLTIQRTEQRDSAMYRCASSPAPSGGTDTQYFGPGTRLTVL.